The 29 T cell receptor beta chains in this list originate from one sample, sequenced in a study of blood T cell repertoires in COVID-19. Produced via immunoSEQ multiplex PCR; TCRdb's table is partial and in-frame only. Seen here are 150,000 to 200,000 clones, about 82% observed once, and the top ten hold 4.5% to 5.5%. Sequencing was performed on peripheral blood. The receptors originated from a woman aged 25 to 39 with acute or convalescent COVID-19.

This clone has only one observation. This chain uses TRBV12-3 or TRBV12-4 with TRBJ2-7; D call uncertain. CDR3 length equals 13 residues. Trimming took off 6 bases at V and 3 bases at J, with 12 bases between the two ends. The CDR3 DNA is TGTGCCAGCAGATTACGACCGGGCTACGAGCAGTACTTC. As protein: CASRLRPGYEQYF.

The chain links TRBV10-3 to TRBJ1-1; D ambiguous. The ends were cut back, 3 bases at V and 5 bases at J, with 10 bases in the middle. Germline CDR1 is ENHRY and CDR2 is SYGVKD. The CDR3 is 13 residues long. CDR3 residues: CAISELQRTEAFF. DNA for the CDR3: TGTGCCATCAGTGAACTCCAACGAACTGAAGCTTTCTTT.

In DNA form, the CDR3 reads TGTGCCAGCTCACCAATAGTCGGTCAGGCTAACTATGGCTACACCTTC. It specifies CASSPIVGQANYGYTF. This sequence joins TRBV18 and TRBJ1-2, with D hard to call. The CDR3 loop spans 16 amino acids. V was cut by 2 bases and J by 0 bases, with 13 bases left in between. CDR1 and CDR2 from the germline V gene are KGHSH and LQKENI. Full variable domain (outside the CDR3, taken from reference TRBV18 and TRBJ1-2): NAGVMQNPRHLVRRRGQEARLRCSPMKGHSHVYWYRQLPEEGLKFMVYLQKENIIDESGMPKERFSAEFPKEGPSILRIQQVVRGDSAAYFCASSPIVGQANYGYTFGSGTRLTVV.

The chain has TRBV3-1 (or the pseudogene TRBV3-2) and TRBJ2-7, with D possibly TRBD2 on 5 matching bases. The CDR3 loop spans 15 amino acids. Deletions cut 0 bases from V and 1 base from J, with 10 bases between. Per germline, CDR1 LGHDT and CDR2 YNNKEL (reference sequence). In DNA form, the CDR3 reads TGTGCCAGCAGCCAAGACCCGGGGAAGTCCTACGAGCAGTACTTC. The encoded protein is CASSQDPGKSYEQYF.

The V call is TRBV11-2, the J call TRBJ2-4; no clear D. The CDR3 covers 13 residues. V was cut by 0 bases and J by 6 bases, with 6 bases left in between. CDR1 and CDR2 (germline): SGHAT, FQNNGV. This CDR3 reads CASSLDSGNIQYF. DNA of the CDR3: TGTGCCAGCAGCTTAGATTCCGGAAACATTCAGTACTTC.

This clone came up a few times. The chain uses TRBV28 and TRBJ1-5, with a tentative D call TRBD1 (5 bases). The V gene's germline CDR1 is MDHEN and CDR2 SYDVKM. The V gene lost 11 bases and the J gene lost 0 bases, with 17 bases spanning the gap. The CDR3 sequence is 15 residues long. Written as DNA, the CDR3 is TGTGCCGGATCCTCAGGGTCTCATAGCAATCAGCCCCAGCATTTT. Its translation is CAGSSGSHSNQPQHF.

The rearrangement uses TRBV6-1 and TRBJ2-1; 7 bases agree with TRBD1. The CDR3 runs 16 residues. The germline V gene encodes CDR1 MNHNS and CDR2 SASEGT. The junction had 6 bases not matched to a gene; V was cut back by 4 bases and J by 0 bases. CDR3 loop: CASSGRQGSSYNEQFF. CDR3 sequence (DNA): TGTGCCAGCAGTGGCCGACAGGGTAGCTCCTACAATGAGCAGTTCTTC.

This chain links TRBV12-3 or TRBV12-4 with TRBJ1-6, with D possibly matching TRBD1 (5 bases). The CDR3 contains 13 residues. V gave up 3 bases and J gave up 12 bases, with 12 bases separating them. CDR3 sequence reads: CASSFLGPLPLHF. CDR3 nucleotide sequence: TGTGCCAGCAGTTTTTTGGGGCCCTTACCCCTCCACTTT.

This chain links TRBV5-5 with TRBJ1-1; D call uncertain. This CDR3 is 14 amino acids long. The V end was cut by 0 bases, the J end by 11 bases, with 17 bases between. Germline CDR1 and CDR2: SGHKS and YYEKEE (reference sequence). The DNA of the CDR3 is TGTGCCAGCAGCTTGGGGGTACGGGTGAATCGGGCTTTCTTT. Translation: CASSLGVRVNRAFF.

Note on this clone: The sample contains more than one DNA sequence encoding this CDR3. The chain has TRBV5-1 and TRBJ2-5; the match to TRBD2 covers 15 bases. Per the germline V gene, CDR1 is SGHRS and CDR2 is YFSETQ. The CDR3 contains 16 residues. J gave up 4 bases and V 4 bases, and 5 bases lay outside the gene matches. The CDR3 region has the DNA TGCGCCAGCAGCCAGGGACTAGCGGGGGGTTTAGAGACCCAGTACTTC. Residues: CASSQGLAGGLETQYF.

The chain has TRBV14 and TRBJ2-7; 9 positions match TRBD1. Trimming removed 2 bases from V and 6 bases from J; junction bases left unmatched: 5. Per the germline V gene, CDR1 is SGHDN and CDR2 is FVKESK. The CDR3 has 14 residues. CDR3 bases: TGTGCCAGCAGCCAACATACGGGACAGGGCGAGCAGTACTTC. Protein sequence: CASSQHTGQGEQYF.

V usage is TRBV6-6 and J usage is TRBJ2-6; 7 bases agree with TRBD1. The CDR3 has 19 residues. CDR1 MNHNY and CDR2 SVGAGI come from the germline V gene (reference sequence). J was trimmed by 0 bases and V by 5 bases; bases with no gene match: 13. For the CDR3, the DNA is TGTGCCAGCAGTCCCCTCCCGAGGGGGCGAGGCTCTGGGGCCAACGTCCTGACTTTC. It specifies CASSPLPRGRGSGANVLTF.

V usage is TRBV10-3 and J usage is TRBJ2-1, with 9 positions matching TRBD2. Germline V lookup: CDR1 ENHRY, CDR2 SYGVKD. V trimming: 7 bases; J trimming: 5 bases; junction bases outside the gene matches: 12. CDR3 length: 16 amino acids. The CDR3: CAIKGLAGIYDNEQFF. The CDR3 DNA follows: TGTGCCATCAAAGGTCTAGCGGGGATTTACGACAATGAGCAGTTCTTC.

V and J are TRBV7-2 and TRBJ2-1; 7 bases align to TRBD2. Germline values: CDR1 SGHTA, CDR2 FQGNSA. CDR3 size: 15 residues. The V segment lost 6 bases and the J segment 6 bases; nucleotides outside the gene matches: 11. The CDR3 is CASRREAGSGNEQFF. In nucleotides, the CDR3 is TGTGCCAGCAGGCGTGAAGCGGGATCGGGCAATGAGCAGTTCTTC.

This clone showed up just once. This rearrangement joins TRBV3-1 (or the pseudogene TRBV3-2) to TRBJ2-4, with D tentatively TRBD2 (5 bases). V was cut by 0 bases and J by 7 bases, with 10 bases left in between. This CDR3 contains 14 residues. Germline CDR1 and CDR2: LGHDT and YNNKEL (reference sequence). The CDR3 sequence: CASSQDPRGNIQYF. The CDR3 DNA reads as TGTGCCAGCAGCCAAGACCCTAGAGGGAACATTCAGTACTTC.

V usage is TRBV5-4 and J usage is TRBJ2-7, with TRBD2 matching over 14 bases. The CDR3 has 15 amino acids. Germline trimming cut 4 bases from V and 6 bases from J; bases unmatched to any gene: 6. The germline V gene has CDR1 SGHNT and CDR2 YYREEE (reference sequence). DNA for the CDR3: TGTGCCAGCAGCCAAAGACTAGCGGGAGGGCTCGAGCAGTACTTC. Translation: CASSQRLAGGLEQYF.

This clone was picked up one time. The chain couples TRBV2 to TRBJ2-5; maybe TRBD1 (6 bases). The V end was cut by 3 bases, the J end by 6 bases, with 14 bases between. Germline assignment: CDR1 SNHLY and CDR2 FYNNEI. The CDR3 covers 14 residues. The CDR3 loop is CASSDRGPQKTQYF. CDR3 nucleotides: TGTGCCAGCAGTGACAGGGGACCTCAGAAGACCCAGTACTTC.

V gene TRBV19 combines with J gene TRBJ2-1, with 11 nucleotides matching TRBD1. This CDR3 is built from 15 residues. CDR1 is LNHDA, CDR2 SQIVND, per germline (reference sequence). V was clipped by 10 bases and J by 1 base; unmatched bases: 6. This chain's CDR3 is CATTGQGGSYNEQFF. CDR3 nucleotide sequence: TGTGCCACCACGGGACAGGGGGGATCCTACAATGAGCAGTTCTTC.

The gene calls are TRBV28 and TRBJ1-1; D is possibly TRBD1 (5 bases). The CDR3 sequence is 14 residues long. Trimming cost V 7 bases and J 0 bases, with 12 bases left between them. The germline gives CDR1 MDHEN, CDR2 SYDVKM. The CDR3 is CASTAAGLNTEAFF. In DNA form, the CDR3 reads TGTGCCAGCACGGCGGCAGGGCTGAACACTGAAGCTTTCTTT.

The chain employs TRBV2 and TRBJ2-2; 10 bases fit TRBD2. The V gene's germline CDR1 is SNHLY and CDR2 FYNNEI. J was trimmed by 7 bases and V by 11 bases; bases with no gene match: 7. The CDR3 spans 13 residues. CDR3: CARSGGAGGELFF. The DNA for the CDR3 is TGTGCCCGGAGCGGGGGGGCTGGCGGGGAGCTGTTTTTT.

This chain joins TRBV30 and TRBJ1-6; 7 bases line up with TRBD1. Germline CDR1 is GTSNPN and CDR2 is SVGIG (reference sequence). The junction had 7 bases not matched to a gene; V was cut back by 5 bases and J by 3 bases. This CDR3 comprises 15 residues. DNA for the CDR3: TGTGCCTGGCTGAAGACAGGGAGCTATAATTCACCCCTCCACTTT. Translating it yields CAWLKTGSYNSPLHF.

This chain links TRBV5-1 with TRBJ1-3; 8 positions match TRBD1. The CDR3 sequence is 14 residues long. From germline, CDR1 is SGHRS and CDR2 YFSETQ. V was pared by 2 bases and J by 2 bases, with 0 bases of the junction left unmatched. The CDR3 is CASSLQGAGNTIYF. The CDR3 coding sequence is TGCGCCAGCAGCTTACAGGGGGCTGGAAACACCATATATTTT.

This clone occurred a few times. The chain uses TRBV7-3 and TRBJ1-2; 8 positions match TRBD1. CDR3 length: 17 amino acids. Germline V lookup: CDR1 SGHTA, CDR2 FQGTGA. J lost 3 bases, V lost 3 bases, and 12 bases had no gene match. The CDR3 protein is CASSFLGQAPGDYGYTF. As DNA, the CDR3 is TGTGCCAGCAGCTTCTTGGGACAGGCCCCAGGGGACTATGGCTACACCTTC.

The chain recombines TRBV7-9 with TRBJ1-1; the match to TRBD1 covers 11 bases. The CDR3 spans 16 residues. J gave up 5 bases and V 4 bases, and 9 bases lay outside the gene matches. Per the germline V gene, CDR1 is SEHNR and CDR2 is FQNEAQ (reference sequence). CDR3 sequence: CASSSGTGGGRTEAFF. The CDR3 DNA reads TGTGCCAGCAGCTCCGGGACAGGGGGAGGTCGGACTGAAGCTTTCTTT.

The chain carries TRBV6-2 or TRBV6-3 and TRBJ2-3; TRBD1 agrees at 7 bases. The germline CDR1 and CDR2 sequences are MNHEY and SVGEGT. The ends lost 2 bases at V and 6 bases at J; junction bases unmatched: 8. The CDR3 is made up of 15 amino acids. CDR3 in DNA: TGTGCCAGCAGTTACGCCCTTAGGGGGCGCGATACGCAGTATTTT. Protein product: CASSYALRGRDTQYF.

The V and J genes are TRBV13 and TRBJ2-7; TRBD2 agrees at 8 bases. V trimming: 1 base; J trimming: 3 bases; junction bases outside the gene matches: 2. In germline, CDR1 is PRHDT, CDR2 FYEKMQ (reference sequence). This CDR3 has 14 residues. CDR3: CASSLAAGGYEQYF. In DNA, the CDR3 is TGTGCCAGCAGCTTAGCTGCGGGGGGCTACGAGCAGTACTTC.

The rearrangement joins TRBV5-1 to TRBJ1-1; D unresolved. V lost 4 bases, J lost 5 bases, and 12 bases lay in between. The CDR3 is 13 amino acids. Per germline, CDR1 SGHRS and CDR2 YFSETQ. As DNA, the CDR3 is TGCGCCAGCAGCAGTGAGGGTGTTACTGAAGCTTTCTTT. Its translation is CASSSEGVTEAFF.

The genes are TRBV7-2 and TRBJ2-6, with D unclear. The germline gives CDR1 SGHTA, CDR2 FQGNSA. The V end lost 1 base, the J end lost 7 bases, and 11 bases lay between the germline ends. The CDR3 is 15 amino acids. The CDR3: CASSLEVRGANVLTF. Written as DNA, the CDR3 is TGTGCCAGCAGCTTAGAGGTTCGAGGAGCCAACGTCCTGACTTTC.

This clone was detected only once. The chain employs TRBV25-1 and TRBJ1-1, with 10 bases aligning to TRBD1. CDR1 is MGHDK, CDR2 SYGVNS, per germline. The CDR3 has 17 residues. V shed 5 bases, J shed 0 bases, and the junction held 9 bases outside the gene matches. CDR3 region: CASSQTGTGDMNTEAFF. The DNA of the CDR3 is TGTGCCAGCAGTCAAACCGGGACAGGGGACATGAACACTGAAGCTTTCTTT.